This entry lists 22 T cell receptor beta chains sequenced from one sample in a study of blood T cell repertoires in COVID-19. Method: immunoSEQ multiplex PCR; TCRdb's copy keeps in-frame clones and lacks some. The sample lists 200,000 to 250,000 clones; 65% to 90% were seen once. The sample taken for sequencing was peripheral blood. The receptor source for this set is a woman between 50 and 59 years old with acute or convalescent COVID-19.

For the CDR3, the DNA is TGTGCCATCAGGGACAGGATCACAGATACGCAGTATTTT. This codes for CAIRDRITDTQYF. V gene TRBV10-3 combines with J gene TRBJ2-3, with TRBD1 identical over 7 bases. This CDR3 contains 13 residues. Germline V CDR1 and CDR2: ENHRY, SYGVKD. The trim removed 6 bases at V and 2 bases at J, leaving 2 bases unmatched.

This clone has only one observation. This sequence joins TRBV7-8 and TRBJ2-2, with 9 bases aligning to TRBD1. The CDR3 is 17 residues long. Per germline, CDR1 SGHVS and CDR2 FQNEAQ. V gave up 2 bases and J gave up 4 bases; unmatched junction bases: 8. The CDR3 nucleotides read TGTGCCAGCAGCTTAATGGACAGGGGCCTCCTCACCGGGGAGCTGTTTTTT. It translates to CASSLMDRGLLTGELFF.

In DNA, the CDR3 is TGTGCCAGCAGCTGGACTAGCGGGAGGGCCCACAATGAGCAGTTCTTC. It translates to CASSWTSGRAHNEQFF. The rearrangement links TRBV11-2 to TRBJ2-1; 15 positions agree with TRBD2. From germline, CDR1 is SGHAT and CDR2 FQNNGV. The CDR3 is made up of 16 amino acids. Unmatched junction bases numbered 3, after V lost 4 bases and J lost 5 bases.

J is TRBJ2-2 and V is TRBV19; D is ambiguous. The V gene's germline CDR1 is LNHDA and CDR2 SQIVND (reference sequence). This CDR3 contains 14 residues. With 3 bases removed from V and 2 bases from J, the gap between germline ends came to 7 bases. The CDR3 sequence: CASSMTTNTGELFF. The CDR3 nucleotides are TGTGCCAGTAGTATGACAACCAACACCGGGGAGCTGTTTTTT.

J is TRBJ2-3 and V is TRBV24-1, with a possible D match to TRBD1 (5 bases). The CDR3 extends over 14 amino acids. V was clipped by 10 bases and J by 0 bases, with 13 bases between them. Germline CDR1 is KGHDR and CDR2 is SFDVKD. The CDR3 here is CATRRGLSTDTQYF. In nucleotides, the CDR3 is TGTGCCACTAGAAGGGGCCTCAGCACAGATACGCAGTATTTT.

The rearrangement joins TRBV27 to TRBJ2-1; 9 nucleotides agree with TRBD1. Germline lookup yields CDR1 MNHEY and CDR2 SMNVEV (reference sequence). This CDR3 is 16 amino acids long. V was pared by 4 bases and J by 5 bases, with 9 bases of the junction left unmatched. CDR3 in amino acids: CASSSLGTGLDNEQFF. The CDR3 DNA sequence: TGTGCCAGCAGTTCCCTGGGGACAGGGCTCGACAATGAGCAGTTCTTC.

The chain joins TRBV6-5 to TRBJ2-7, with D tentatively TRBD2 (6 bases). V was shortened by 5 bases and J by 3 bases, with 14 bases between the two germline ends. Germline CDR1 is MNHEY and CDR2 is SVGAGI. The CDR3 extends over 14 amino acids. DNA of the CDR3: TGTGCCAGCAGTACTGCGGGACCCAGCTACGAGCAGTACTTC. Its protein is CASSTAGPSYEQYF.

This rearrangement joins TRBV5-6 to TRBJ1-4, with 9 bases aligning to TRBD1. The J segment lost 4 bases and the V segment lost 5 bases, leaving 6 bases of the junction unmatched. The CDR3 is made up of 15 amino acids. Germline CDR1 is SGHDT and CDR2 is YYEEEE. CDR3 sequence reads: CASSLSTGGNEKLFF. The CDR3 coding sequence is TGTGCCAGCAGTCTTTCGACAGGGGGTAATGAAAAACTGTTTTTT.

The chain couples TRBV6-2 or TRBV6-3 to TRBJ1-1; unclear D gene. In germline, CDR1 is MNHEY, CDR2 SVGEGT. The CDR3 has 16 amino acids. V lost 2 bases and J lost 2, with 15 bases in between. The CDR3 DNA is TGTGCCAGCAGTTACCCCGGGAGGCGGCAAAACACTGAAGCTTTCTTT. Encoded protein: CASSYPGRRQNTEAFF.

The V and J genes are TRBV9 and TRBJ2-5; TRBD1 agrees at 11 bases. Germline lookup yields CDR1 SGDLS and CDR2 YYNGEE. The CDR3 has 16 amino acids. The trim removed 4 bases at V and 5 bases at J, leaving 10 bases unmatched. The CDR3 nucleotides are TGTGCCAGCAGCAACCCCGGGACAGGGGGTAGGGAGACCCAGTACTTC. It codes for CASSNPGTGGRETQYF.

This chain connects TRBV6-5 to TRBJ1-4; 7 nucleotides agree with TRBD1. Germline loops: CDR1 MNHEY, CDR2 SVGAGI. This CDR3 has 15 residues. After removal of 5 bases from V and 4 bases from J, the junction contained 7 bases not matched to a gene. This chain's CDR3 is CASSKGQSLNEKLFF. For the CDR3, the DNA is TGTGCCAGCAGTAAGGGACAGTCACTTAATGAAAAACTGTTTTTT.

The chain is built from TRBV15 and TRBJ2-1, with 9 bases lining up with TRBD2. Germline lookup yields CDR1 LNHNV and CDR2 YYDKDF (reference sequence). Trimming cost V 1 base and J 8 bases; bases outside gene matches: 9. The CDR3 is 16 residues long. CDR3 loop: CATSRVFTSGRHEQFF. The CDR3 region has the DNA TGTGCCACCAGCAGAGTTTTTACTAGCGGGCGACATGAGCAGTTCTTC.

V and J are TRBV28 and TRBJ2-7; 7 nucleotides agree with TRBD2. The V and J ends lost 6 bases and 3 bases, in that order; junction bases with no gene match: 17. The CDR3 is 17 amino acids. The V gene's germline CDR1 is MDHEN and CDR2 SYDVKM. CDR3 sequence reads: CASSLAGEVWGDYEQYF. In nucleotides, the CDR3 is TGTGCCAGCAGCTTAGCGGGTGAGGTATGGGGGGACTACGAGCAGTACTTC.

The chain employs TRBV10-2 and TRBJ1-1; perhaps TRBD1 as D (6 bases). The germline gives CDR1 WSHSY, CDR2 SAAADI. Deletions cut 10 bases from V and 0 bases from J, with 12 bases between. This CDR3 is built from 13 residues. The CDR3 nucleotides are TGCGCCACCGGACAGTTGGTGAACACTGAAGCTTTCTTT. Translating gives CATGQLVNTEAFF.

The chain carries TRBV3-1 (or the pseudogene TRBV3-2) and TRBJ1-4; TRBD1 might be the D (6 bases). CDR1 and CDR2 from the germline V gene are LGHDT and YNNKEL (reference sequence). Trimming removed 2 bases at V and 4 bases at J, with 8 bases between. The CDR3 totals 14 residues. The CDR3 sequence: CASSQRTVNEKLFF. The CDR3, as DNA: TGTGCCAGCAGCCAAAGGACAGTTAATGAAAAACTGTTTTTT.

This clone was counted a few times. This chain links TRBV4-1 with TRBJ2-1; D ambiguous. This CDR3 is 14 amino acids long. Between the trimmed V and J ends, which lost 5 bases and 8 bases, there was a span of 16 bases. Germline CDR1 reads MGHRA; CDR2 reads YSYEKL. CDR3 in amino acids: CASSSGRGADEQFF. CDR3 nucleotide sequence: TGCGCCAGCAGCAGTGGGCGTGGTGCCGATGAGCAGTTCTTC.

The rearrangement links TRBV28 to TRBJ1-1, with unresolved D. This CDR3 contains 12 residues. Germline V lookup: CDR1 MDHEN, CDR2 SYDVKM. Trimming shortened V by 3 bases and J by 7 bases, and 9 bases separated the two germline ends. The CDR3 is CASSLPGFEAFF. CDR3 DNA sequence: TGTGCCAGCAGTTTGCCGGGATTTGAAGCTTTCTTT. The complete variable domain, with remaining parts taken from reference TRBV28 and TRBJ1-1, reads DVKVTQSSRYLVKRTGEKVFLECVQDMDHENMFWYRQDPGLGLRLIYFSYDVKMKEKGDIPEGYSVSREKKERFSLILESASTNQTSMYLCASSLPGFEAFFGQGTRLTVV.

The chain links TRBV13 to TRBJ1-6, with D uncertain. The CDR3 consists of 14 residues. Trimming stripped 1 base from V and 6 bases from J, with 7 bases between. CDR1 PRHDT and CDR2 FYEKMQ come from the germline V gene (reference sequence). CDR3 amino acids: CASSLAVVNSPLHF. CDR3 coding DNA: TGTGCCAGCAGCTTAGCCGTCGTTAATTCACCCCTCCACTTT.

The chain is built from TRBV19 and TRBJ1-1; tentatively, D is TRBD1 (6 bases). The CDR3 covers 13 residues. In germline, CDR1 is LNHDA, CDR2 SQIVND (reference sequence). Trimming removed 3 bases from V and 4 bases from J, with 9 bases in between. This chain's CDR3 is CASSITGSTEAFF. Written as DNA, the CDR3 is TGTGCCAGTAGTATTACAGGGAGCACTGAAGCTTTCTTT.

This sequence joins TRBV20-1 and TRBJ2-5; 7 bases agree with TRBD2. CDR1 and CDR2 from the germline V gene are DFQATT and SNEGSKA (reference sequence). The junction had 9 bases not matched to a gene; V was cut back by 3 bases and J by 5 bases. The CDR3 sequence is 14 residues long. In DNA, the CDR3 is TGCAGTGCTAGTATGGCGGGAGCAGGGGAGACCCAGTACTTC. Amino acid sequence: CSASMAGAGETQYF.

The chain combines TRBV5-1 with TRBJ1-5; D unresolved. Germline V lookup: CDR1 SGHRS, CDR2 YFSETQ. V lost 0 bases and J lost 4, with 5 bases in between. This CDR3 region has 13 residues. CDR3 sequence: CASSLDSNQPQHF. CDR3 sequence (DNA): TGCGCCAGCAGCTTGGACTCAAATCAGCCCCAGCATTTT. The whole variable domain, remainder taken from reference TRBV5-1 and TRBJ1-5, is KAGVTQTPRYLIKTRGQQVTLSCSPISGHRSVSWYQQTPGQGLQFLFEYFSETQRNKGNFPGRFSGRQFSNSRSEMNVSTLELGDSALYLCASSLDSNQPQHFGDGTRLSIL.

This rearrangement joins TRBV30 to TRBJ1-2; D is undetermined. Trimming shortened V by 3 bases and J by 0 bases, and 14 bases separated the two germline ends. The CDR3 has 15 residues. CDR1 is GTSNPN and CDR2 is SVGIG in the germline V gene (reference sequence). The CDR3, as DNA: TGTGCCTGGAGCCCCGGCGACACAGCTAACTATGGCTACACCTTC. Amino acids: CAWSPGDTANYGYTF.